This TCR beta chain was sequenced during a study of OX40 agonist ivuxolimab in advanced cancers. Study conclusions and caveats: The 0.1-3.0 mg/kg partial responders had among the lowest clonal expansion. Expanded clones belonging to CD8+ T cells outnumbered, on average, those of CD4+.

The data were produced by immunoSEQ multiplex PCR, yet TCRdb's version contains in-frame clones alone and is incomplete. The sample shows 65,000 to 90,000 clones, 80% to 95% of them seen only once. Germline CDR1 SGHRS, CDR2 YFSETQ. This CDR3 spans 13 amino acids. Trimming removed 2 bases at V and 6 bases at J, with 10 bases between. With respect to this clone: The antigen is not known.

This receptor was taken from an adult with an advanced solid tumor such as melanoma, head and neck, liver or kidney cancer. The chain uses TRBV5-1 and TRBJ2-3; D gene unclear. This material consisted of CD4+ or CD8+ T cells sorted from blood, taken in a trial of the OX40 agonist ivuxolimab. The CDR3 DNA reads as TGCGCCAGCAGCTTCGACGGAATGGATACGCAGTATTTT. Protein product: CASSFDGMDTQYF.